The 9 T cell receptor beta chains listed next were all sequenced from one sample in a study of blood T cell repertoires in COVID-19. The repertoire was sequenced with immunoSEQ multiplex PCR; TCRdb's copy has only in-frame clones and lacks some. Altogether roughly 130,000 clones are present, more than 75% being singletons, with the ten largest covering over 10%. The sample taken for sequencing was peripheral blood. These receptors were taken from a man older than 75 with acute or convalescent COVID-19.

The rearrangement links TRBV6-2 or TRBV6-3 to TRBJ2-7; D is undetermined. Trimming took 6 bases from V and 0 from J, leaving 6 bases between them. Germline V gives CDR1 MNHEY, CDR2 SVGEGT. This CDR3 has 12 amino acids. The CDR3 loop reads CASSISSYEQYF. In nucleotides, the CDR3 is TGTGCCAGCAGCATTAGCTCCTACGAGCAGTACTTC.

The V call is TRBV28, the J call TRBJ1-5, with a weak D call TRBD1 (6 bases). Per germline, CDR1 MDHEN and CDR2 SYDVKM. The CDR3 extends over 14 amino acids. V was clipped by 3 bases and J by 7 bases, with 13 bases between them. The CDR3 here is CASSFGGAEQPQHF. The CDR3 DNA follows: TGTGCCAGCAGTTTTGGGGGGGCTGAACAGCCCCAGCATTTT.

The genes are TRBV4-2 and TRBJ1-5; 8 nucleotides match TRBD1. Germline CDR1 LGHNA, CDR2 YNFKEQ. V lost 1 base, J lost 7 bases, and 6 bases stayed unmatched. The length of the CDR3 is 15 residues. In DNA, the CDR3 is TGTGCCAGCAGCCAAGCGACAGGGGCTGAACAGCCCCAGCATTTT. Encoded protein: CASSQATGAEQPQHF.

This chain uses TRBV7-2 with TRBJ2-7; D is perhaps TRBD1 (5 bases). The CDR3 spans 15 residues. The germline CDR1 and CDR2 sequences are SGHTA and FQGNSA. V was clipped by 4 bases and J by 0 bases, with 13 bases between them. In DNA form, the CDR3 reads TGTGCCAGCAGCTATAGACAGACCAGCTCCTACGAGCAGTACTTC. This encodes CASSYRQTSSYEQYF.

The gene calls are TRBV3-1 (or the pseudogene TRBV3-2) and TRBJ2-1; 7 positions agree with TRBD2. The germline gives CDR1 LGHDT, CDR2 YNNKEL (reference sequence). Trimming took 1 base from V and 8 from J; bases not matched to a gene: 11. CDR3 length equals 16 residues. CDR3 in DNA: TGTGCCAGCAGCCAAGGGGCGGGGCTACGGGGGGATGAGCAGTTCTTC. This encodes CASSQGAGLRGDEQFF.

CDR3 residues: CASSSTGGLYEQYF. Here the CDR3 DNA reads TGTGCCAGCAGCTCGACAGGGGGCCTCTACGAGCAGTACTTC. J is TRBJ2-7 and V is TRBV7-3, with 10 bases that match TRBD1. This CDR3 contains 14 residues. Trimming cost V 4 bases and J 3 bases; bases outside gene matches: 3. Germline V lookup: CDR1 SGHTA, CDR2 FQGTGA.

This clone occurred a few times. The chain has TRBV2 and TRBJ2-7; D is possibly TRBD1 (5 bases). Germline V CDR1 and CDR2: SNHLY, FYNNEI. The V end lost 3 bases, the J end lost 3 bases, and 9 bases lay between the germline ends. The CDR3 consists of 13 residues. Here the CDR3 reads CASSDQDSYEQYF. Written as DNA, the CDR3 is TGTGCCAGCAGTGACCAAGACAGCTACGAGCAGTACTTC.

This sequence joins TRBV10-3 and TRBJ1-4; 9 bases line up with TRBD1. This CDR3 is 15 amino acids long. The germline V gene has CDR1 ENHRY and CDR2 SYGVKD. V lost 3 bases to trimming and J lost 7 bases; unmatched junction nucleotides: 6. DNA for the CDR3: TGTGCCATCAGTGAAACACAGGGGGCTGGTGAAAAACTGTTTTTT. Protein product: CAISETQGAGEKLFF.

CDR3 region: CASRNRADTQYF. The CDR3, as DNA: TGTGCCAGTAGAAACAGGGCAGATACGCAGTATTTT. J is TRBJ2-3 and V is TRBV19, with TRBD1 as a possible D gene (6 bases). This CDR3 contains 12 residues. V lost 6 bases, J lost 4 bases, and 8 bases lay in between. Germline lookup yields CDR1 LNHDA and CDR2 SQIVND (reference sequence).